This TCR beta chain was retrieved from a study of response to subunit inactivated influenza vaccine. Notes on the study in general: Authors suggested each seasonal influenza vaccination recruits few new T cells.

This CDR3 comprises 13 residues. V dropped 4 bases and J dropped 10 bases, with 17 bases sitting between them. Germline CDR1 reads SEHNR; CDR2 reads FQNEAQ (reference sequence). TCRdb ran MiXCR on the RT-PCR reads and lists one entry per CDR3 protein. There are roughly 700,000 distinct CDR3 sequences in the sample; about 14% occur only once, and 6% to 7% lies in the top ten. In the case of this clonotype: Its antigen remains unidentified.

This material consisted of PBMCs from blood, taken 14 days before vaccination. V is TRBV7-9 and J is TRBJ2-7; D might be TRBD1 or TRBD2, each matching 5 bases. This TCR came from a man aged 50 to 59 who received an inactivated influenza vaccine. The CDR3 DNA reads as TGTGCCAGCAGCTACGGGACGGCCTTTTCACAGTACTTC. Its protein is CASSYGTAFSQYF.